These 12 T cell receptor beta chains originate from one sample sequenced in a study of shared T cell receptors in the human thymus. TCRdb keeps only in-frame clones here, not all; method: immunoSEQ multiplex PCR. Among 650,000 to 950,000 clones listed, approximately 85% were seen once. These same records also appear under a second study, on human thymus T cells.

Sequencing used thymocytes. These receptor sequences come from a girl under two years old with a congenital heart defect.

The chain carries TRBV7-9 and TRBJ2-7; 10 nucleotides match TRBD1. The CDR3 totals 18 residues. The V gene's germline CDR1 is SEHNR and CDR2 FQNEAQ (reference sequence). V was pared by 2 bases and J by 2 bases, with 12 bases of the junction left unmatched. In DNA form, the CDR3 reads TGTGCCAGCAGCTTATCCAGTGACAGGGGGCGAAGGACCTACGAGCAGTACTTC. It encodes CASSLSSDRGRRTYEQYF. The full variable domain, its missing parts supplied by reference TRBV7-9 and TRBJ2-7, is DTGVSQNPRHKITKRGQNVTFRCDPISEHNRLYWYRQTLGQGPEFLTYFQNEAQLEKSRLLSDRFSAERPKGSFSTLEIQRTEQGDSAMYLCASSLSSDRGRRTYEQYFGPGTRLTVT.

The CDR3 region is CSVRRGNLNYGYTF. The DNA for the CDR3 is TGCAGCGTTAGAAGGGGCAACCTTAACTATGGCTACACCTTC. This chain joins TRBV29-1 and TRBJ1-2; possible D gene TRBD1, 5 bases. CDR3 length equals 14 residues. V dropped 5 bases and J dropped 1 base, with 14 bases sitting between them. In germline, CDR1 is SQVTM, CDR2 ANQGSEA.

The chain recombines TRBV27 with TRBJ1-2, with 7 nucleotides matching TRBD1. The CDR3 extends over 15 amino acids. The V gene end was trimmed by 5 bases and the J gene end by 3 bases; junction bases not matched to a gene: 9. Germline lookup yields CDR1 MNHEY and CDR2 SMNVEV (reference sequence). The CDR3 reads CASSPSQGTDYGYTF. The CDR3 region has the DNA TGTGCCAGCAGTCCTTCCCAAGGGACAGACTATGGCTACACCTTC.

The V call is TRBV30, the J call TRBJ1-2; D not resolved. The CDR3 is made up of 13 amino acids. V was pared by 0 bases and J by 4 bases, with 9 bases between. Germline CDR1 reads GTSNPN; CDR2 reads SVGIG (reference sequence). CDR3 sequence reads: CAWSVPGFYGYTF. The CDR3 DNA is TGTGCCTGGAGTGTTCCGGGTTTCTATGGCTACACCTTC.

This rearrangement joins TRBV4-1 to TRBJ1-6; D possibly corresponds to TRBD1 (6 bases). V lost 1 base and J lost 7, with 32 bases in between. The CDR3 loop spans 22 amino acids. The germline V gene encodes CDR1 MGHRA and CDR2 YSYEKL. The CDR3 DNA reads TGCGCCAGCAGCCAAGGAAACACCATAGAGGGGGGGATATCGATCCTCAATTCACCCCTCCACTTT. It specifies CASSQGNTIEGGISILNSPLHF.

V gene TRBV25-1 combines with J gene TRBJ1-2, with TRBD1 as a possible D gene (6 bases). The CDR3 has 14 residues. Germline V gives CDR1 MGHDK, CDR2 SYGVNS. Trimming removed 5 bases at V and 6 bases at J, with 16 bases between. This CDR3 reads CASSHSTGFHGYTF. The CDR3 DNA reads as TGTGCCAGCAGTCACTCGACAGGATTCCATGGCTACACCTTC.

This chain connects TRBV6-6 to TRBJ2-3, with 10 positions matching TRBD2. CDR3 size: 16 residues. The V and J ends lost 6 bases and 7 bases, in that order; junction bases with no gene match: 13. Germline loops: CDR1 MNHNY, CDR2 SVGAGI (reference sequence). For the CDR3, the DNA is TGTGCCAGCAGACCACCCCTAGCGGGGGTTCCTTATACGCAGTATTTT. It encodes CASRPPLAGVPYTQYF.

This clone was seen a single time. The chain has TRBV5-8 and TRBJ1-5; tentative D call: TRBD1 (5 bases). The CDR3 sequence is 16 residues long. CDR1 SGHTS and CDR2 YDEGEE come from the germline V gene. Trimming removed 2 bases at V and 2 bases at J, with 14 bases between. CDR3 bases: TGTGCCAGCAGCTTATTGTGGGGGGGTGGCAATCAGCCCCAGCATTTT. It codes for CASSLLWGGGNQPQHF. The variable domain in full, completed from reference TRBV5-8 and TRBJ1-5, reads EAGVTQSPTHLIKTRGQQATLRCSPISGHTSVYWYQQALGLGLQFLLWYDEGEERNRGNFPPRFSGRQFPNYSSELNVNALELEDSALYLCASSLLWGGGNQPQHFGDGTRLSIL.

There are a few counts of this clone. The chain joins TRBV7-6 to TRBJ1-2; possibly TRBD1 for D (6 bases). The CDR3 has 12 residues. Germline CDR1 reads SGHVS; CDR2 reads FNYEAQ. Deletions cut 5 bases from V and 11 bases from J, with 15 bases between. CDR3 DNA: TGTGCCAGCAGCCGAGGGGCAGGGGCTTACACCTTC. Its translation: CASSRGAGAYTF. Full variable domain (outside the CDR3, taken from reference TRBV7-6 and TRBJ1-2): GAGVSQSPRYKVTKRGQDVALRCDPISGHVSLYWYRQALGQGPEFLTYFNYEAQQDKSGLPNDRFSAERPEGSISTLTIQRTEQRDSAMYRCASSRGAGAYTFGSGTRLTVV.

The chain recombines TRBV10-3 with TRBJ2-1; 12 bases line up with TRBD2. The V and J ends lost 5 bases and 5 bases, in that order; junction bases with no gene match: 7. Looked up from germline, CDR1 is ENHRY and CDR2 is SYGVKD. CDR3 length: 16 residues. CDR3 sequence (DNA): TGTGCCATCAGTACCCCTACTAGCGGGGGGAACAATGAGCAGTTCTTC. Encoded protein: CAISTPTSGGNNEQFF.

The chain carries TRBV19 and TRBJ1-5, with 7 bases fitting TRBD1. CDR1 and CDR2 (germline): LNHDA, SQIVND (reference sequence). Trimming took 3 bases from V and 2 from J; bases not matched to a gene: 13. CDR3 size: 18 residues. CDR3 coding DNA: TGTGCCAGTAGTATGACGAGGACAGGCGGGTTGGGCAATCAGCCCCAGCATTTT. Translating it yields CASSMTRTGGLGNQPQHF.

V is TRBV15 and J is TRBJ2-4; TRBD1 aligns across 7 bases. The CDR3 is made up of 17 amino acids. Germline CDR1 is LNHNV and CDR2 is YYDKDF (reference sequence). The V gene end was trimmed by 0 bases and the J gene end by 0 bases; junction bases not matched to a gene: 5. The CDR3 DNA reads TGTGCCACCAGCAGAGATGACAGGGTCCTAGCCAAAAACATTCAGTACTTC. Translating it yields CATSRDDRVLAKNIQYF. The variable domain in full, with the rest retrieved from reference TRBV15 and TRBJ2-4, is DAMVIQNPRYQVTQFGKPVTLSCSQTLNHNVMYWYQQKSSQAPKLLFHYYDKDFNNEADTPDNFQSRRPNTSFCFLDIRSPGLGDTAMYLCATSRDDRVLAKNIQYFGAGTRLSVL.